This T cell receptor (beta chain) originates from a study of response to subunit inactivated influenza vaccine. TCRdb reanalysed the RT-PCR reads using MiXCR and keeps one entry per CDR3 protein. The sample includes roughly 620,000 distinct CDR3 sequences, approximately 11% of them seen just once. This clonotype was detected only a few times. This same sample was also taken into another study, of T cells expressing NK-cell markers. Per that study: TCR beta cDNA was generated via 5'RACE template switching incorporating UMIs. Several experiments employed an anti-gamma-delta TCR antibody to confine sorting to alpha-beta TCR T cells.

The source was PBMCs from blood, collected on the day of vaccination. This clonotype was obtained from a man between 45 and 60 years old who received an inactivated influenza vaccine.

Written as DNA, the CDR3 is TGTGCCAGCAGCCGGCGTTGGACGGACGGTGACGAGCAGTACTTC. It is translated as CASSRRWTDGDEQYF. V is TRBV6-2 or TRBV6-3 and J is TRBJ2-7; D is unresolved. Trimming removed 6 bases from V and 5 bases from J, with 20 bases in between. Germline V lookup: CDR1 MNHEY, CDR2 SVGEGT. The CDR3 sequence is 15 residues long.